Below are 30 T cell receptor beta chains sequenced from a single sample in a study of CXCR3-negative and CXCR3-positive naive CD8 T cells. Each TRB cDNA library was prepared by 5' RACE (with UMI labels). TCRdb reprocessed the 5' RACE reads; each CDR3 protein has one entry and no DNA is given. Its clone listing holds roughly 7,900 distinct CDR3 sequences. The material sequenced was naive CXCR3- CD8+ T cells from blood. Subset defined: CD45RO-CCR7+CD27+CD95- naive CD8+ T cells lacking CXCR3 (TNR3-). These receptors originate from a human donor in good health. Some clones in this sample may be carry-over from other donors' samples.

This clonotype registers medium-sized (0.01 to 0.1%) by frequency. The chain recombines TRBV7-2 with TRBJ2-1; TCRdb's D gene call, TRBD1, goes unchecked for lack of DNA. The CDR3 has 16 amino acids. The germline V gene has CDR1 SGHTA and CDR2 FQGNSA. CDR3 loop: CASSTFRDRGDNEQFF.

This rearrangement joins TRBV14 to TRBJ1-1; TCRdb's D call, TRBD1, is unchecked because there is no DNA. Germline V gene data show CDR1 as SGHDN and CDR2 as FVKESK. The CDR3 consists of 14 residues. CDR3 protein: CASSQVGAVTEAFF.

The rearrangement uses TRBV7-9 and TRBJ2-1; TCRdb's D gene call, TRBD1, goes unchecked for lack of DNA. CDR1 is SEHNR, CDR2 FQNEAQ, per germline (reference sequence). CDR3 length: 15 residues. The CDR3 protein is CASSQQESSYNEQFF.

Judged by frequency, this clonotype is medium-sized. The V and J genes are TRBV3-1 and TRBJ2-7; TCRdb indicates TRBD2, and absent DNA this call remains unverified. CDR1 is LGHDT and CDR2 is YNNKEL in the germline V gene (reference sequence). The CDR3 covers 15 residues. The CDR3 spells CASSQAGLADYEQYF.

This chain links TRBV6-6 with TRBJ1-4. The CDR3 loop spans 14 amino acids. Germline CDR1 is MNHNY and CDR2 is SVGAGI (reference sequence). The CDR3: CASSYVAGSEKLFF.

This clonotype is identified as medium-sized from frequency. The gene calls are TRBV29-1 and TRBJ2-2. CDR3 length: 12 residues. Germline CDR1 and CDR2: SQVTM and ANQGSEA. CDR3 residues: CSVEGGTGELFF.

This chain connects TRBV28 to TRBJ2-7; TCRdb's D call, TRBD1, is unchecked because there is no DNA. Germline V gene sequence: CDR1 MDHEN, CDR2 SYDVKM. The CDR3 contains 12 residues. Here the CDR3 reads CASSPGVYEQYF.

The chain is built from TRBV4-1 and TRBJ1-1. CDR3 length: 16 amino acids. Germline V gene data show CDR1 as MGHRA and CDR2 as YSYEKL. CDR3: CASSPHGWEGNTEAFF.

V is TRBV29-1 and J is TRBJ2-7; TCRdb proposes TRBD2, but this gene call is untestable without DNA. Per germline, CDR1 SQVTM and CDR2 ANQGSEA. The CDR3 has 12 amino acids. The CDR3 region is CSGSGTSYEQYF.

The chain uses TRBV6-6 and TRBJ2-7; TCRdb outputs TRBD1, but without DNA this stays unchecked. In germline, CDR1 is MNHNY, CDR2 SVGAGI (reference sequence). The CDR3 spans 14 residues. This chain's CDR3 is CASSYSWGEGEQYF.

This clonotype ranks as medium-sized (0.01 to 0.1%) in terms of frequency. CDR3 amino acids: CASTWDGAWQPQHF. V gene TRBV12-3 or TRBV12-4 combines with J gene TRBJ1-5; TCRdb outputs TRBD1, but without DNA this stays unchecked. This CDR3 has 14 residues.

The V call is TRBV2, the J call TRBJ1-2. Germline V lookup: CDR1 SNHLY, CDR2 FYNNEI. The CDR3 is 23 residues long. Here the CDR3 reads CASSEIGQSSGGRPEREDYGYTF.

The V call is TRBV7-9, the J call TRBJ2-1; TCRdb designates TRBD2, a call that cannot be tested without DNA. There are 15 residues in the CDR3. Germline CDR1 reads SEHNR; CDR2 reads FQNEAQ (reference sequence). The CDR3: CASSLGTSGNNEQFF.

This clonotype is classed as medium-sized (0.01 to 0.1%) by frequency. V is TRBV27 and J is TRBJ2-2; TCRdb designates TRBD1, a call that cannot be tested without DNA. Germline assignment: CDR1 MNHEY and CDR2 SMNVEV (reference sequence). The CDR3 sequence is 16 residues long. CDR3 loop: CASRYTGGPNTGELFF.

CDR3 residues: CASSVPTSGRDEQFF. The rearrangement joins TRBV5-1 to TRBJ2-1; the D call from TCRdb, TRBD2, cannot be confirmed without DNA. Germline V gene sequence: CDR1 SGHRS, CDR2 YFSETQ. The CDR3 length is 15 residues. The full variable domain, completed using reference TRBV5-1 and TRBJ2-1, is KAGVTQTPRYLIKTRGQQVTLSCSPISGHRSVSWYQQTPGQGLQFLFEYFSETQRNKGNFPGRFSGRQFSNSRSEMNVSTLELGDSALYLCASSVPTSGRDEQFFGPGTRLTVL.

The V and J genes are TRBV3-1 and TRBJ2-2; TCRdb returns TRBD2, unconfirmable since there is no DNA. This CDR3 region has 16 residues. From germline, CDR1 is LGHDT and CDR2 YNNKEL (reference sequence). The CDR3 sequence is CASSRFVSPDTGELFF.

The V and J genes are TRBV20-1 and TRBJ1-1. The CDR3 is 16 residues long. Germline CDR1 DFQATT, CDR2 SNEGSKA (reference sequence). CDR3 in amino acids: CSARDSDSYMNTEAFF.

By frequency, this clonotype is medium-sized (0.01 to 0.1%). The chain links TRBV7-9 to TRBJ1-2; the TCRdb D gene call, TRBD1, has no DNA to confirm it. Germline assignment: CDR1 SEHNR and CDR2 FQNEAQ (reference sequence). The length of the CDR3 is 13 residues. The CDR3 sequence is CASSFGGSYGYTF.

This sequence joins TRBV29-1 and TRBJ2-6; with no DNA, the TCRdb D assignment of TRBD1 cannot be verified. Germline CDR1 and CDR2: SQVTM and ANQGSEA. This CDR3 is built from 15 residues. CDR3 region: CSATGDRAGANVLTF.

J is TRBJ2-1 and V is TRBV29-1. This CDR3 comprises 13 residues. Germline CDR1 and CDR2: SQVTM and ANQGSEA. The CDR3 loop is CSASTTGLNEQFF.

The CDR3 is CARSVGTSGRGITGELFF. This chain links TRBV7-8 with TRBJ2-2; there is no DNA to check the TCRdb D call of TRBD2. The germline V gene encodes CDR1 SGHVS and CDR2 FQNEAQ. CDR3 length equals 18 residues.

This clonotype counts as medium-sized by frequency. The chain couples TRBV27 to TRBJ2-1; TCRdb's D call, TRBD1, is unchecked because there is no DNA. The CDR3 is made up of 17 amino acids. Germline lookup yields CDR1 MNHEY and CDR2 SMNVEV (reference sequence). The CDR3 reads CASTSPQQGGSYNEQFF.

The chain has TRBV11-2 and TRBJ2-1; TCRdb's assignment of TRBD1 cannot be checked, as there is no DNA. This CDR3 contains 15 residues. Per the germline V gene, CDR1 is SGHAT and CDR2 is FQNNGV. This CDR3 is CASSLRDSSYNEQFF.

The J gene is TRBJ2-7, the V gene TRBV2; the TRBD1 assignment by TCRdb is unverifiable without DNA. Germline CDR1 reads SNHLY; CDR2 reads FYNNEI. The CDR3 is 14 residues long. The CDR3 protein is CASNPRDRSYEQYF. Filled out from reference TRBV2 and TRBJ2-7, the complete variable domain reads EPEVTQTPSHQVTQMGQEVILRCVPISNHLYFYWYRQILGQKVEFLVSFYNNEISEKSEIFDDQFSVERPDGSNFTLKIRSTKLEDSAMYFCASNPRDRSYEQYFGPGTRLTVT.

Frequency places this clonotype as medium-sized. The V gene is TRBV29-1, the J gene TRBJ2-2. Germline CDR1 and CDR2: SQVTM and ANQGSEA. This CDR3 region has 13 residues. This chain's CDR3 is CSAQGFNTGELFF.

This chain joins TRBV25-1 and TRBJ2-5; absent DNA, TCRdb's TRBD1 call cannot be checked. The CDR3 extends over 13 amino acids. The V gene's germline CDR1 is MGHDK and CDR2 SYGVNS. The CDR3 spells CASSEQGRETQYF.

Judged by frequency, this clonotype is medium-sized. The CDR3 spells CASSPWREGYNEQFF. This sequence joins TRBV7-9 and TRBJ2-1; TCRdb's D call, TRBD2, is unchecked because there is no DNA. Germline loops: CDR1 SEHNR, CDR2 FQNEAQ (reference sequence). This CDR3 has 15 residues.

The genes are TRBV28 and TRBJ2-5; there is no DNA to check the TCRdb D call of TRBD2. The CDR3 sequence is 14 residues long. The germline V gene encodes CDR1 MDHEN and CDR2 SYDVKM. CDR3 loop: CASSLGPTGETQYF. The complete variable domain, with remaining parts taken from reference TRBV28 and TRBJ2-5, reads DVKVTQSSRYLVKRTGEKVFLECVQDMDHENMFWYRQDPGLGLRLIYFSYDVKMKEKGDIPEGYSVSREKKERFSLILESASTNQTSMYLCASSLGPTGETQYFGPGTRLLVL.

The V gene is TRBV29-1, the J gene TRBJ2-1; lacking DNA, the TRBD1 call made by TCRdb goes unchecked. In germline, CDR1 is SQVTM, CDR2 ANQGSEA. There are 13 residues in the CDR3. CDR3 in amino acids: CSVPTGSSWEQFF.

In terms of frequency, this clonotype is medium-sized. This CDR3 is CSVLQEGYNEQFF. The V call is TRBV29-1, the J call TRBJ2-1; TCRdb's D gene call, TRBD2, goes unchecked for lack of DNA. The CDR3 has 13 residues. Germline V gives CDR1 SQVTM, CDR2 ANQGSEA.